One and the same sample provided the 31 T cell receptor beta chains below, sequenced in a study of PD-1 blockade in classical Hodgkin lymphoma. TCRdb's copy holds only in-frame clones and misses some; the assay was immunoSEQ multiplex PCR. This repertoire shows around 21,000 clones, 90% found once; its top ten account for 0.41%. Documented time point: newly diagnosed, previously untreated cHL patient sample. Magnetic depletion of unwanted cells isolated CD4+ T cells from thawed PBMCs. The sequenced material came from CD4+ T cells from blood. These receptors all stem from a human donor with classical Hodgkin lymphoma.

The CDR3 spells CASSINWDRGNQPQHF. DNA for the CDR3: TGTGCCAGTAGTATAAATTGGGACAGGGGCAATCAGCCCCAGCATTTT. This sequence joins TRBV19 and TRBJ1-5, with TRBD1 identical over 9 bases. The CDR3 has 16 residues. Germline V gene lookup returns CDR1 LNHDA and CDR2 SQIVND (reference sequence). J was trimmed by 2 bases and V by 2 bases; bases with no gene match: 4.

The chain uses TRBV2 and TRBJ2-5, with D maybe TRBD1 (5 bases). The CDR3 is 13 amino acids. Germline V CDR1 and CDR2: SNHLY, FYNNEI. Between the trimmed V and J ends, which lost 8 bases and 2 bases, there was a span of 12 bases. CDR3 sequence: CASSRNRQETQYF. Here the CDR3 DNA reads TGTGCCAGCTCGAGGAACAGGCAAGAGACCCAGTACTTC.

The chain uses TRBV10-3 and TRBJ1-5, with D uncertain. V lost 0 bases, J lost 12 bases, and 9 bases lay in between. Germline-derived CDR1 and CDR2 are ENHRY and SYGVKD. CDR3 length equals 12 residues. CDR3 residues: CAISESQWGQHF. The CDR3, as DNA: TGTGCCATCAGTGAGTCCCAGTGGGGCCAGCATTTT.

V is TRBV15 and J is TRBJ2-7; 7 bases match TRBD2. The CDR3 has 16 amino acids. Germline V gene data show CDR1 as LNHNV and CDR2 as YYDKDF (reference sequence). The trim removed 0 bases at V and 4 bases at J, leaving 9 bases unmatched. CDR3: CATSRDLGRERYEQYF. The DNA for the CDR3 is TGTGCCACCAGCAGAGATCTTGGGCGGGAGAGGTACGAGCAGTACTTC.

The chain employs TRBV4-2 and TRBJ1-1; 9 positions agree with TRBD1. This CDR3 has 15 amino acids. V was clipped by 3 bases and J by 0 bases; unmatched bases: 2. The V gene's germline CDR1 is LGHNA and CDR2 YNFKEQ. CDR3 protein: CASSQGTGMNTEAFF. The CDR3, as DNA: TGTGCCAGCAGCCAGGGGACAGGGATGAACACTGAAGCTTTCTTT.

The V call is TRBV6-1, the J call TRBJ1-1, with a weak D call TRBD1 (6 bases). The CDR3 is 14 amino acids. V was cut by 7 bases and J by 1 base, with 13 bases left in between. The germline CDR1 and CDR2 sequences are MNHNS and SASEGT. The chain's CDR3 is CASTDKDRNTEAFF. The CDR3 DNA sequence: TGTGCCAGCACGGATAAGGACAGGAACACTGAAGCTTTCTTT.

J is TRBJ1-2 and V is TRBV5-1; D possibly corresponds to TRBD1 (6 bases). The ends were cut back, 2 bases at V and 0 bases at J, with 8 bases in the middle. From germline, CDR1 is SGHRS and CDR2 YFSETQ. The CDR3 is made up of 14 amino acids. The CDR3 reads CASSFRGSNYGYTF. CDR3 bases: TGCGCCAGCAGCTTCAGGGGCTCTAACTATGGCTACACCTTC.

The gene calls are TRBV4-1 and TRBJ2-2; 7 nucleotides align to TRBD1. This CDR3 is 18 amino acids long. CDR1 and CDR2 (germline): MGHRA, YSYEKL. V was pared by 4 bases and J by 0 bases, with 11 bases of the junction left unmatched. This chain's CDR3 is CASSPRPIQGANTGELFF. In nucleotides, the CDR3 is TGCGCCAGCAGCCCTCGCCCGATCCAGGGGGCGAACACCGGGGAGCTGTTTTTT.

The chain carries TRBV30 and TRBJ2-2; D possibly matches TRBD1 or TRBD2 (5 bases each). CDR3 length equals 15 residues. V was trimmed by 4 bases and J by 4 bases, leaving 16 bases between them. The germline V gene encodes CDR1 GTSNPN and CDR2 SVGIG (reference sequence). The CDR3 sequence: CAWIGDLFTTGELFF. The CDR3, as DNA: TGTGCCTGGATAGGGGACCTATTTACCACCGGGGAGCTGTTTTTT.

V and J are TRBV7-6 and TRBJ2-1, with D possibly matching TRBD2 (5 bases). The length of the CDR3 is 13 residues. Germline V CDR1 and CDR2: SGHVS, FNYEAQ. The germline V and J ends were trimmed by 5 bases and 6 bases, with 11 bases remaining between them. The CDR3 sequence: CASSPGWANEQFF. DNA of the CDR3: TGTGCCAGCAGCCCGGGGTGGGCCAATGAGCAGTTCTTC. Full variable domain (outside the CDR3, taken from reference TRBV7-6 and TRBJ2-1): GAGVSQSPRYKVTKRGQDVALRCDPISGHVSLYWYRQALGQGPEFLTYFNYEAQQDKSGLPNDRFSAERPEGSISTLTIQRTEQRDSAMYRCASSPGWANEQFFGPGTRLTVL.

The rearrangement uses TRBV5-1 and TRBJ2-3, with TRBD2 identical over 8 bases. The germline V gene has CDR1 SGHRS and CDR2 YFSETQ. The CDR3 has 15 amino acids. Germline trimming cut 1 base from V and 1 base from J; bases unmatched to any gene: 2. CDR3 amino acids: CASSLMTSGTDTQYF. CDR3 nucleotide sequence: TGCGCCAGCAGCTTGATGACTAGCGGCACAGATACGCAGTATTTT.

Turning to this clone: Germline is not matched at one junction end, which may reflect a read error. The chain couples TRBV6-5 to TRBJ2-1, with D perhaps being TRBD1 or TRBD2 (5 bases each). Germline V gene lookup returns CDR1 MNHEY and CDR2 SVGAGI. The CDR3 totals 13 residues. CDR3 sequence reads: CASSYNRGAGVIF. The CDR3 DNA reads as TGTGCCAGCAGCTACAATAGGGGAGCCGGGGTTATCTTC.

This sequence joins TRBV5-1 and TRBJ1-3; tentatively, D is TRBD1 (5 bases). The CDR3 loop spans 15 amino acids. Germline CDR1 SGHRS, CDR2 YFSETQ. V gave up 2 bases and J gave up 0 bases, with 9 bases separating them. CDR3 sequence: CASSLDRASGNTIYF. CDR3 DNA sequence: TGCGCCAGCAGCTTAGACAGAGCCTCTGGAAACACCATATATTTT.

V is TRBV6-1 and J is TRBJ2-7; 8 positions match TRBD2. V lost 4 bases to trimming and J lost 6 bases; unmatched junction nucleotides: 8. The CDR3 runs to 14 residues. Germline CDR1 MNHNS, CDR2 SASEGT. The CDR3 loop reads CASSVRGGNGEQYF. In DNA form, the CDR3 reads TGTGCCAGCAGTGTTCGGGGGGGAAACGGCGAGCAGTACTTC.

J is TRBJ2-3 and V is TRBV5-1, with a weak D call TRBD1 (6 bases). The ends were cut back, 3 bases at V and 0 bases at J, with 8 bases in the middle. Germline CDR1 is SGHRS and CDR2 is YFSETQ. The CDR3 sequence is 14 residues long. The CDR3: CASSSTGSTDTQYF. DNA of the CDR3: TGCGCCAGCAGCTCCACAGGGAGCACAGATACGCAGTATTTT.

The chain joins TRBV5-1 to TRBJ2-1; 9 nucleotides match TRBD2. CDR3 length: 16 amino acids. CDR1 and CDR2 (germline): SGHRS, YFSETQ. The ends lost 4 bases at V and 7 bases at J; junction bases unmatched: 12. CDR3 amino acids: CASSRTVRGGLNEQFF. The CDR3 DNA is TGCGCCAGCAGCAGGACCGTGCGGGGGGGCTTAAATGAGCAGTTCTTC.

V usage is TRBV2 and J usage is TRBJ1-6; unclear D gene. Trimming took off 2 bases at V and 8 bases at J, with 10 bases between the two ends. Germline loops: CDR1 SNHLY, CDR2 FYNNEI. The length of the CDR3 is 14 residues. The CDR3 region has the DNA TGTGCCAGCAGTGAAAGTTTGGTTTATTCACCCCTCCACTTT. As protein: CASSESLVYSPLHF.

The chain links TRBV18 to TRBJ2-1; D possibly corresponds to TRBD2 (6 bases). This CDR3 contains 11 residues. V lost 9 bases and J lost 4, with 7 bases in between. Germline V gene sequence: CDR1 KGHSH, CDR2 LQKENI. This CDR3 reads CASGTYNEQFF. DNA for the CDR3: TGTGCCAGTGGGACTTACAATGAGCAGTTCTTC.

The V call is TRBV7-8, the J call TRBJ1-6; D is uncertain. Trimming stripped 1 base from V and 10 bases from J, with 5 bases between. The CDR3 spans 12 residues. CDR1 and CDR2 from the germline V gene are SGHVS and FQNEAQ. The CDR3 region is CASSLVQSPLHF. The CDR3 DNA reads as TGTGCCAGCAGCTTAGTACAATCACCCCTCCACTTT.

This chain joins TRBV2 and TRBJ1-4, with 10 bases identical to TRBD1. This CDR3 spans 16 amino acids. Per germline, CDR1 SNHLY and CDR2 FYNNEI. The V segment lost 2 bases and the J segment 7 bases; nucleotides outside the gene matches: 7. CDR3 coding DNA: TGTGCCAGCAGTGAATTTGCGGGACAGGGGCGTGAAAAACTGTTTTTT. Translating gives CASSEFAGQGREKLFF.

The chain couples TRBV7-2 to TRBJ2-7; 7 positions match TRBD1. The junction had 5 bases not matched to a gene; V was cut back by 5 bases and J by 1 base. Germline V CDR1 and CDR2: SGHTA, FQGNSA. The CDR3 has 14 amino acids. CDR3 nucleotide sequence: TGTGCCAGCAGCCCTCGACAGGGTTCCTACGAGCAGTACTTC. Translated: CASSPRQGSYEQYF.

The J gene is TRBJ2-3, the V gene TRBV27; weak D call: TRBD2 (6 bases). The CDR3 loop spans 15 amino acids. From germline, CDR1 is MNHEY and CDR2 SMNVEV (reference sequence). Trimming left V 8 bases short and J 0 bases short, with 15 bases between. CDR3 residues: CASGGKPTSTDTQYF. DNA for the CDR3: TGTGCCAGCGGAGGGAAACCCACTAGCACAGATACGCAGTATTTT.

The CDR3 loop reads CATSRGRSGQETQYF. The CDR3 DNA follows: TGTGCCACCAGCAGGGGTCGGAGCGGCCAAGAGACCCAGTACTTC. J is TRBJ2-5 and V is TRBV15; D is perhaps TRBD2 (5 bases). Between the trimmed V and J ends, which lost 3 bases and 1 base, there was a span of 12 bases. The CDR3 runs 15 residues. CDR1 LNHNV and CDR2 YYDKDF come from the germline V gene (reference sequence).

The chain joins TRBV5-1 to TRBJ2-2; perhaps TRBD1 as D (6 bases). CDR1 and CDR2 (germline): SGHRS, YFSETQ. The CDR3 totals 13 residues. The V gene lost 6 bases and the J gene lost 5 bases, with 11 bases spanning the gap. The chain's CDR3 is CASTPQGTGELFF. The CDR3 nucleotides read TGCGCCAGCACCCCACAGGGAACCGGGGAGCTGTTTTTT.

The chain is built from TRBV2 and TRBJ2-2; the D gene could be TRBD1 or TRBD2 (5 bases each). Germline values: CDR1 SNHLY, CDR2 FYNNEI. CDR3 length equals 16 residues. V lost 4 bases to trimming and J lost 6 bases, with 18 bases between them. CDR3 protein: CASSVGRVELAGELFF. The CDR3 DNA sequence: TGTGCCAGCAGTGTGGGACGCGTTGAATTGGCCGGGGAGCTGTTTTTT.

The V and J genes are TRBV19 and TRBJ2-2, with 11 positions matching TRBD2. CDR1 LNHDA and CDR2 SQIVND come from the germline V gene (reference sequence). This CDR3 is 16 amino acids long. The J segment lost 8 bases and the V segment lost 4 bases, leaving 9 bases of the junction unmatched. The CDR3: CASSKNPGLAEGELFF. The DNA for the CDR3 is TGTGCCAGTAGTAAAAACCCGGGACTAGCGGAAGGGGAGCTGTTTTTT.

This sequence joins TRBV7-9 and TRBJ1-3, with no clear D. Germline lookup yields CDR1 SEHNR and CDR2 FQNEAQ (reference sequence). V was trimmed by 5 bases and J by 0 bases, leaving 11 bases between them. The CDR3 is made up of 15 amino acids. Here the CDR3 DNA reads TGTGCCAGCAGCCCCAATATCTTCTCTGGAAACACCATATATTTT. Amino acids: CASSPNIFSGNTIYF.

The chain's CDR3 is CAVREGHRGVLNEQFF. The CDR3 coding sequence is TGTGCCGTACGGGAGGGGCACAGGGGAGTACTCAATGAGCAGTTCTTC. The chain joins TRBV19 to TRBJ2-1; TRBD2 is a possible D gene (8 bases). From germline, CDR1 is LNHDA and CDR2 SQIVND (reference sequence). The CDR3 covers 16 residues. Trimming took off 11 bases at V and 6 bases at J, with 26 bases between the two ends.

This clone was seen once. The chain carries TRBV19 and TRBJ1-1, with TRBD1 identical over 11 bases. The germline gives CDR1 LNHDA, CDR2 SQIVND (reference sequence). This CDR3 contains 16 residues. Germline trimming cut 4 bases from V and 3 bases from J; bases unmatched to any gene: 7. This CDR3 is CASSTRDRGADTEAFF. CDR3 nucleotide sequence: TGTGCCAGTAGTACCCGGGACAGGGGGGCGGACACTGAAGCTTTCTTT. Variable domain in full (rest from reference TRBV19 and TRBJ1-1): DGGITQSPKYLFRKEGQNVTLSCEQNLNHDAMYWYRQDPGQGLRLIYYSQIVNDFQKGDIAEGYSVSREKKESFPLTVTSAQKNPTAFYLCASSTRDRGADTEAFFGQGTRLTVV.

The V call is TRBV7-8, the J call TRBJ1-2, with D perhaps matching TRBD1 (5 bases). V was pared by 2 bases and J by 7 bases, with 8 bases between. Germline V CDR1 and CDR2: SGHVS, FQNEAQ. This CDR3 has 12 amino acids. This chain's CDR3 is CASSLQGRGYTF. For the CDR3, the DNA is TGTGCCAGCAGCTTACAGGGTCGTGGCTACACCTTC.

This chain's CDR3 is CASSLRPPGGGSPLHF. CDR3 coding DNA: TGTGCCAGCAGTTTACGCCCCCCAGGGGGAGGTTCACCCCTCCACTTT. J is TRBJ1-6 and V is TRBV27; 7 nucleotides agree with TRBD1. The CDR3 runs to 16 residues. V lost 2 bases and J lost 9; bases outside the gene matches: 10. Germline V lookup: CDR1 MNHEY, CDR2 SMNVEV (reference sequence).